This TCR beta chain was found in a study of blood T cell repertoires in COVID-19. Method: immunoSEQ multiplex PCR; TCRdb's copy keeps in-frame clones and lacks some. Seen here are about 160,000 clones, approximately 90% observed once, and the top ten hold roughly 2.1%. The germline V gene encodes CDR1 SGHAT and CDR2 FQNNGV. V dropped 0 bases and J dropped 5 bases, with 10 bases sitting between them. There are 14 residues in the CDR3. The clonotype originates from a man between 18 and 29 years old with acute or convalescent COVID-19. The V call is TRBV11-2, the J call TRBJ2-5, with D possibly TRBD1 on 5 matching bases. Sequencing input: peripheral blood. Written as DNA, the CDR3 is TGTGCCAGCAGCTTAGACCCAGGGTCGGAGACCCAGTACTTC. Translated: CASSLDPGSETQYF. The complete variable domain, with remaining parts taken from reference TRBV11-2 and TRBJ2-5, reads EAGVAQSPRYKIIEKRQSVAFWCNPISGHATLYWYQQILGQGPKLLIQFQNNGVVDDSQLPKDRFSAERLKGVDSTLKIQPAKLEDSAVYLCASSLDPGSETQYFGPGTRLLVL.